This TCR beta chain came from a study of tissue T cells after allogeneic stem cell transplantation. This clone is medium-sized by share. Genes and germline come from the mouse. The read stops 1 residue short of the end of the CDR3; the missing end is completed from the germline J gene. Clones were sequenced by immunoSEQ multiplex PCR, and TCRdb holds only the in-frame ones, with some missing. The data hold 4,000 to 6,000 clones, with approximately 30% observed a single time. Deletions cut 6 bases from V and 0 bases from J, with 8 bases between. CDR1 is KGHPV, CDR2 FQNQEV, per germline (reference sequence). This CDR3 region has 14 residues. The time point: mouse harvest day 14 after allogeneic transplant. Mouse grafts combined 10^7 T-cell-depleted bone marrow cells with 10^6 splenic CD5+ T cells.

This TCR was recovered from a female BALB/c mouse given C57BL/6 T cells with graft-versus-host disease after an allogeneic hematopoietic cell transplant. Material for sequencing was skin. V is TRBV26 and J is TRBJ1-4, with D possibly matching TRBD1 (5 bases). Partial CDR3 DNA: TGTGCCAGCAGCCGGACAATTTCCAACGAAAGATTATTT. Amino acid sequence: CASSRTISNERLF. In full, the CDR3 reads CASSRTISNERLFF. The full variable domain, rest sourced from reference TRBV26 and TRBJ1-4, is NSKVIQTPRYLVKGQGQKAKMRCIPEKGHPVVFWYQQNKNNEFKFLINFQNQEVLQQIDMTEKRFSAECPSNSPCSLEIQSSEAGDSALYLCASSRTISNERLFFGHGTKLSVL.